This entry is about one TCR beta chain. This sample is part of a study of blood T cell repertoires in COVID-19. The authors' processing: Counts of nucleated cells, estimated from reference gene primer amplification, were obtained. The protocol was immunoSEQ multiplex PCR, while the TCRdb copy is restricted to in-frame clones and leaves out a portion. For V, J and clone size, that table is used; D and trimming come from the DNA. The table lists approximately 94,000 clones, about 89% of them singletons. The V gene lost 2 bases and the J gene lost 1 base, with 17 bases spanning the gap. This CDR3 is 17 amino acids long. Germline CDR1 and CDR2: SGHTA and FQGNSA.

V and J are TRBV7-2 and TRBJ2-5; possibly TRBD2 for D (6 bases). The receptor was isolated from a man in his fifties with active COVID-19. The sequenced sample consisted of peripheral blood. This CDR3 reads CASSLSFQRVRQETQYF. In DNA, the CDR3 is TGTGCCAGCAGCTTATCCTTTCAGCGGGTCCGCCAAGAGACCCAGTACTTC.